Presented here are 27 T cell receptor beta chains from one specimen sequenced in a study of tissue T cells after allogeneic stem cell transplantation. As for time point: mouse harvest day 14 after allogeneic transplant. The graft held 10^6 splenic CD5+ T cells and 10^7 T-cell-depleted bone marrow cells. The table came from immunoSEQ multiplex PCR; TCRdb's copy has only in-frame clones and leaves some out. This sample yields roughly 8,000 clones, of which roughly 34% are seen a single time; 5.5% to 7.5% belongs to the top ten. Sequencing used skin. Receptor source: a female BALB/c mouse given C57BL/6 T cells with graft-versus-host disease after an allogeneic hematopoietic cell transplant.

A remark on this clone: Mouse germline and gene names are used. The observed sequence ends 1 residue before the CDR3 terminus, with the missing tail filled in from the germline J gene. The chain has TRBV13-1 and TRBJ2-7; 12 bases are a match to TRBD2. CDR1 and CDR2 (germline): NSHNY, SYGAGN. The CDR3 spans 15 residues. With V trimmed by 4 bases and J by 3 bases, 5 bases remained unmatched. The CDR3 reads CASSWDWGARYEQYF. The sequenced CDR3 bases are TGTGCCAGCAGTTGGGACTGGGGGGCGCGCTATGAACAGTAC.

On this clone itself: The gene names given are mouse names. The CDR3 extends 1 residue past the end of the read, so its final part is completed from the germline J gene. This chain joins TRBV3 and TRBJ2-3, with D possibly TRBD2 on 5 matching bases. V was cut by 1 base and J by 0 bases, with 8 bases left in between. Per germline, CDR1 SNHLY and CDR2 FYNGKV (reference sequence). This CDR3 comprises 15 residues. Here the CDR3 reads CASSLGWTSAETLYF. CDR3 DNA (partial): TGTGCCAGCAGCTTAGGCTGGACTAGTGCAGAAACGCTGTAT. Variable domain in full (rest from reference TRBV3 and TRBJ2-3): GPKVLQIPSHQIIDMGQMVTLNCDPVSNHLYFYWYKQILGQQMEFLVNFYNGKVMEKSKLFKDQFSVERPDGSYFTLKIQPTALEDSAVYFCASSLGWTSAETLYFGSGTRLTVL.

The sample holds a few counts of this clone. The gene names given are mouse names. The read halts 1 residue ahead of the CDR3 end, with the missing end drawn from the germline J gene. The chain recombines TRBV4 with TRBJ2-7; 7 bases are a match to TRBD1. The germline V gene encodes CDR1 LGHDT and CDR2 YNNKQL (reference sequence). J lost 5 bases, V lost 4 bases, and 2 bases had no gene match. The CDR3 runs 12 residues. CDR3 DNA, as far as it was read: TGTGCCAGCAGCTTTACAGGGGATGAACAGTAC. This gives the protein CASSFTGDEQY. The full CDR3 protein reads CASSFTGDEQYF.

This clone was seen once. Genes here carry mouse names. Read coverage stops 1 residue before the CDR3 terminus; the germline J gene supplies the remainder. The chain links TRBV13-3 to TRBJ2-3; possible D gene TRBD1, 5 bases. V lost 3 bases and J 3 bases, leaving 5 bases between the germline ends. The CDR3 loop spans 12 amino acids. Germline V lookup: CDR1 NNHDY, CDR2 SYVADS. The DNA read from the CDR3 is TGTGCCAGCAGTGGACAGGCAGAAACGCTGTAT. The encoded protein is CASSGQAETLY. The complete CDR3 protein is CASSGQAETLYF.

On this clone itself: Gene labels here are mouse ones. The read falls 1 residue short of the CDR3 end, and the missing part is taken from the germline J gene. The V and J genes are TRBV26 and TRBJ2-2; TRBD2 matches 12 bases. The CDR3 length is 17 residues. The V and J ends lost 5 bases and 0 bases, in that order; junction bases with no gene match: 4. The germline V gene encodes CDR1 KGHPV and CDR2 FQNQEV (reference sequence). The CDR3 DNA, read in part, is TGTGCCAGCAGTTGGGACTGGGGGGATGCAAACACCGGGCAGCTCTAC. It translates to CASSWDWGDANTGQLY. The entire CDR3 protein reads CASSWDWGDANTGQLYF.

Sample share makes this clone medium-sized. Gene names follow the mouse nomenclature. The missing CDR3 end, 1 residue past where the read stops, is filled in from the germline J gene. J is TRBJ1-1 and V is TRBV13-2; tentatively, D is TRBD1 (6 bases). This CDR3 has 13 residues. CDR1 is NNHNN, CDR2 SYGAGS, per germline (reference sequence). Deletions cut 4 bases from V and 1 base from J, with 8 bases between. The CDR3 loop reads CASGLTGNTEVFF. The CDR3 bases that were read are TGTGCCAGCGGTTTGACAGGAAACACAGAAGTCTTC.

Points on this clone: The genes and germline here are from mouse. With the read ending 1 residue before the CDR3 end, the germline J gene is used to fill in that end. This sequence joins TRBV3 and TRBJ2-7, with D tentatively TRBD2 (6 bases). The germline V and J ends were trimmed by 5 bases and 0 bases, with 11 bases remaining between them. The CDR3 consists of 14 residues. CDR1 is SNHLY, CDR2 FYNGKV, per germline (reference sequence). The sequenced CDR3 bases are TGTGCCAGCAGCCGACTGGTAAGCTCCTATGAACAGTAC. Protein sequence: CASSRLVSSYEQY. The CDR3 in full is CASSRLVSSYEQYF.

Regarding this clone: Genes and germline come from the mouse. The covered CDR3 bases are TGTGCCAGCAGTCGGGGTGCTGCTGAGCAGTTC. This gives the protein CASSRGAAEQF. The full CDR3 protein is CASSRGAAEQFF. The chain recombines TRBV26 with TRBJ2-1; no firm D call. The read comes to an end 1 residue before the CDR3 does, leaving the germline J gene to fill in the end. The CDR3 is 12 amino acids. Germline CDR1 reads KGHPV; CDR2 reads FQNQEV (reference sequence). V lost 4 bases to trimming and J lost 6 bases, with 7 bases between them.

Note on this clone: Germline and genes: mouse. Sequencing ends 1 residue short of the CDR3 end; the germline J gene provides the rest. The rearrangement links TRBV20 to TRBJ2-5; D is uncertain. The V end was cut by 3 bases, the J end by 0 bases, with 4 bases between. Germline V gene lookup returns CDR1 GFQATS and CDR2 STVNSAI. The CDR3 is 12 amino acids. CDR3 sequence: CGASHNQDTQYF. The sequenced part of the CDR3 DNA is TGTGGTGCTAGTCATAACCAAGACACCCAGTAC.

With regard to this clone: Genes and germline are mouse. Sequencing ends 1 residue short of the CDR3 end; the germline J gene provides the rest. J is TRBJ2-5 and V is TRBV26; 9 bases are a match to TRBD2. Germline V gene sequence: CDR1 KGHPV, CDR2 FQNQEV (reference sequence). After removal of 0 bases from V and 5 bases from J, the junction contained 3 bases not matched to a gene. This CDR3 is built from 15 residues. The CDR3 is CASSLSGLGSDTQYF. Incomplete CDR3 DNA: TGTGCCAGCAGTCTGTCCGGACTGGGGTCAGACACCCAGTAC.

In this sample, this clone is medium-sized. The gene names here belong to mouse. With the read ending 1 residue before the CDR3 end, the germline J gene is used to fill in that end. The gene calls are TRBV2 and TRBJ2-7; D gene uncertain. The CDR3 is 14 amino acids. Germline V CDR1 and CDR2: LGHNA, YSYQKL. The V and J ends lost 0 bases and 4 bases respectively, with 10 bases between them. CDR3 in amino acids: CASSQEVGKYEQYF. CDR3 DNA (partial): TGTGCCAGCAGCCAAGAAGTCGGCAAATATGAACAGTAC.

About this clone itself: Mouse gene names and germline throughout. The read comes to an end 1 residue before the CDR3 does, leaving the germline J gene to fill in the end. The V call is TRBV16, the J call TRBJ2-7, with 7 nucleotides matching TRBD1. V gave up 4 bases and J gave up 0 bases; unmatched junction bases: 3. There are 14 residues in the CDR3. CDR1 SGHSA and CDR2 FRNQAP come from the germline V gene. The CDR3 sequence is CASSSQGSSYEQYF. The part of the CDR3 DNA that was read is TGTGCAAGCAGCTCACAGGGGAGCTCCTATGAACAGTAC.

Concerning this clone itself: Gene and germline names: mouse. The CDR3 is cut off 1 residue early in the read; its end comes from the germline J gene. Other DNA sequences from this sample encode an identical CDR3 as well. V is TRBV16 and J is TRBJ2-7; D may be TRBD1 (5 bases). Per germline, CDR1 SGHSA and CDR2 FRNQAP. The V and J ends lost 2 bases and 7 bases respectively, with 9 bases between them. The length of the CDR3 is 12 residues. The part of the CDR3 DNA that was read is TGTGCAAGCAGCTTACAGGGAGGGGAACAGTAC. Translated, it gives CASSLQGGEQY. The whole CDR3 protein is CASSLQGGEQYF.

A note on this clone: Gene names are mouse gene names. The CDR3 extends 1 residue past the end of the read, so its final part is completed from the germline J gene. The chain is built from TRBV23 and TRBJ1-1. The CDR3 is 13 amino acids. CDR1 is KGHTA and CDR2 is FQNQQP in the germline V gene. This chain's CDR3 is CSSSRGVATEVFF. The CDR3 bases that were read are TGCTCCAGCAGTCGTGGGGTGGCCACAGAAGTCTTC.

This clone is medium-sized. Here the gene names and germline are mouse. The CDR3 is cut off 1 residue early in the read; its end comes from the germline J gene. The V call is TRBV19, the J call TRBJ2-1, with 7 positions matching TRBD1. Germline V CDR1 and CDR2: FNHDT, SITEND (reference sequence). Trimming took 6 bases from V and 2 from J; bases not matched to a gene: 5. This CDR3 region has 14 residues. The CDR3 DNA, read in part, is TGTGCCAGCACCAAAGGGACAGACTATGCTGAGCAGTTC. Its protein is CASTKGTDYAEQF. The CDR3, in full, reads CASTKGTDYAEQFF.

About this clone: Gene names are mouse gene names. The CDR3 end falls 1 residue outside the read, so it is completed with the germline J gene. The genes are TRBV15 and TRBJ2-4; tentative D call: TRBD1 (6 bases). With 5 bases removed from V and 3 bases from J, the gap between germline ends came to 9 bases. In germline, CDR1 is SGHND, CDR2 FRSKSL. The CDR3 consists of 13 residues. The CDR3 is CASSPGTQNTLYF. The CDR3 DNA, read in part, is TGTGCCAGCAGTCCAGGGACACAAAACACCTTGTAC.

As concerns this clone: These gene names are mouse names. The read halts 1 residue ahead of the CDR3 end, with the missing end drawn from the germline J gene. The genes are TRBV15 and TRBJ1-1; weak D call: TRBD1 (6 bases). CDR1 and CDR2 (germline): SGHND, FRSKSL. This CDR3 is 13 amino acids long. V lost 2 bases and J lost 6, with 10 bases in between. The CDR3 bases that were read are TGTGCCAGCAGTTTACCGGGGGCCGCAGAAGTCTTC. Translating it yields CASSLPGAAEVF. The full CDR3 is CASSLPGAAEVFF.

In the case of this clone: The gene symbols are mouse symbols. Read data end 1 residue before the CDR3 end; the end is taken from the germline J gene. V gene TRBV26 combines with J gene TRBJ1-1; no reliable D call. The germline V gene encodes CDR1 KGHPV and CDR2 FQNQEV (reference sequence). V was trimmed by 2 bases and J by 0 bases, leaving 4 bases between them. This CDR3 is built from 13 residues. The CDR3 bases that were read are TGTGCCAGCAGTCTGGCAGCAAACACAGAAGTCTTC. Protein sequence: CASSLAANTEVF. The CDR3 reads in full as CASSLAANTEVFF.

Turning to this clone: The gene names given are mouse names. The observed sequence ends 1 residue before the CDR3 terminus, with the missing tail filled in from the germline J gene. V usage is TRBV1 and J usage is TRBJ2-3, with D hard to call. Germline-derived CDR1 and CDR2 are NSQYPW and LRSPGD (reference sequence). V was trimmed by 2 bases and J by 0 bases, leaving 3 bases between them. This CDR3 is 13 amino acids long. Partial CDR3 DNA: TGCACCTGCAGTGCAACTAGTGCAGAAACGCTGTAT. Translation: CTCSATSAETLY. The whole CDR3 is CTCSATSAETLYF.

A remark on this clone: Gene names are mouse gene names. The read ends 1 residue shy of where the CDR3 ends; the end is completed using the germline J gene. The genes are TRBV23 and TRBJ2-2; the DNA was not compared with TRBD1, the D call given in the table. CDR1 and CDR2 from the germline V gene are KGHTA and FQNQQP. The CDR3 runs to 14 residues. The sequenced part of the CDR3 DNA is TGCTCCAGCAGTCCACAGGGGAGCACCGGGCAGCTCTAC. Its translation is CSSSPQGSTGQLY. From start to end, the CDR3 is CSSSPQGSTGQLYF.

The sample holds a few counts of this clone. The gene names here belong to mouse. The read terminates 1 residue ahead of where the CDR3 ends, so the germline J gene completes it. The chain carries TRBV16 and TRBJ1-4; no definite D call. V was trimmed by 2 bases and J by 0 bases, leaving 7 bases between them. Germline-derived CDR1 and CDR2 are SGHSA and FRNQAP. The CDR3 extends over 15 amino acids. The sequenced CDR3 bases are TGTGCAAGCAGCTTACCAAGCCTTTCCAACGAAAGATTATTT. Translation gives CASSLPSLSNERLF. The CDR3 as a whole reads CASSLPSLSNERLFF.

As regards this clone: Gene names follow the mouse nomenclature. The DNA read from the CDR3 is TGTGCCAGCAGTCTGCTGGGGGGGCTCGCCGGGCAGCTCTAC. Its protein is CASSLLGGLAGQLY. The full CDR3 reads CASSLLGGLAGQLYF. V and J are TRBV26 and TRBJ2-2; TRBD2 aligns across 10 bases. The read halts 1 residue ahead of the CDR3 end, with the missing end drawn from the germline J gene. Germline V gene data show CDR1 as KGHPV and CDR2 as FQNQEV (reference sequence). With V trimmed by 2 bases and J by 6 bases, 3 bases remained unmatched. CDR3 length equals 15 residues. The variable domain in full, with the rest retrieved from reference TRBV26 and TRBJ2-2, is NSKVIQTPRYLVKGQGQKAKMRCIPEKGHPVVFWYQQNKNNEFKFLINFQNQEVLQQIDMTEKRFSAECPSNSPCSLEIQSSEAGDSALYLCASSLLGGLAGQLYFGEGSKLTVL.

Of note for this clone: Gene labels here are mouse ones. The CDR3 end falls 1 residue outside the read, so it is completed with the germline J gene. This chain joins TRBV31 and TRBJ2-7, with 9 nucleotides matching TRBD2. Germline CDR1 and CDR2: GKSSPN and SITVG. This CDR3 region has 14 residues. Trimming removed 0 bases from V and 4 bases from J; junction bases left unmatched: 4. The CDR3 reads CAWSLAWGGYEQYF. The covered CDR3 bases are TGTGCCTGGAGTCTAGCCTGGGGGGGGTATGAACAGTAC.

Regarding this clone: Any gene name here is a mouse gene name. Sequencing ends 1 residue short of the CDR3 end; the germline J gene provides the rest. This chain uses TRBV13-2 with TRBJ2-1, with D uncertain. The CDR3 covers 14 residues. The V gene's germline CDR1 is NNHNN and CDR2 SYGAGS (reference sequence). V was cut by 1 base and J by 0 bases, with 5 bases left in between. CDR3 loop: CASGDNFNYAEQFF. Partial CDR3 DNA: TGTGCCAGCGGTGATAACTTTAACTATGCTGAGCAGTTC.

The table lists this clone with a few counts. Gene names refer to mouse genes. The CDR3 end falls 1 residue outside the read, so it is completed with the germline J gene. The chain links TRBV5 to TRBJ1-3; the D gene is possibly TRBD1 (5 bases). This CDR3 spans 14 amino acids. V lost 4 bases, J lost 0 bases, and 7 bases lay in between. The germline gives CDR1 LGHNA, CDR2 YNLKQL (reference sequence). Partial CDR3 DNA: TGTGCCAGCAGCCTGGACAATTCTGGAAATACGCTCTAT. As protein: CASSLDNSGNTLY. The full CDR3 is CASSLDNSGNTLYF.

This clone was counted between two and nine times. Gene and germline names: mouse. The DNA read from the CDR3 is TGTGCCAGCAGTCGGGAGGGGCTAAACTCCGACTACACC. Translating it yields CASSREGLNSDYT. The full CDR3 protein is CASSREGLNSDYTF. The chain has TRBV26 and TRBJ1-2; a possible D gene is TRBD1 (5 bases). Read sequence stops 1 residue before the CDR3 end, and the germline J gene provides the missing end. Germline V gene lookup returns CDR1 KGHPV and CDR2 FQNQEV (reference sequence). The CDR3 is made up of 14 amino acids. Trimming stripped 4 bases from V and 1 base from J, with 10 bases between.

On this clone itself: Genes and germline are mouse. From the germline J gene comes the end of the CDR3, since the read stops 1 residue before it. This chain connects TRBV16 to TRBJ2-2, with D unresolved. V was trimmed by 4 bases and J by 0 bases, leaving 3 bases between them. Per germline, CDR1 SGHSA and CDR2 FRNQAP. The CDR3 is 13 amino acids. CDR3 amino acids: CASSSANTGQLYF. Partial CDR3 DNA: TGTGCAAGCAGCTCCGCAAACACCGGGCAGCTCTAC.